What follows is one T cell receptor beta chain and its context. Its antigen is undetermined. Produced via immunoSEQ multiplex PCR; TCRdb's table is partial and in-frame only. This sample yields about 100,000 clones, of which about 87% are seen a single time; 4.2% belongs to the top ten. This record comes from a study of T cell responses to AZD1222 COVID-19 vaccine. The V and J ends lost 6 bases and 0 bases respectively, with 28 bases between them. The CDR3 totals 20 residues. Germline-derived CDR1 and CDR2 are LNHDA and SQIVND (reference sequence). Study-level results: In the spike-specific TCR repertoire, nearly half reportedly target unmutated variant regions. Possibly, clonal diversity was underestimated; donors were largely white British and included more females. Every sample of the repertoires postdated the peak T cell response. AZD1222 recipients seropositive at baseline numbered only 5 to 7.

The rearrangement joins TRBV19 to TRBJ2-3; D possibly corresponds to TRBD1 (6 bases). The clonotype comes from an adult in good health. The sample here was peripheral blood, taken on day 0 of MenACWY control vaccination. The CDR3 nucleotides read TGTGCCAGTAGCCACTCCGCGGACAGACTACTTTTACCTAGCACAGATACGCAGTATTTT. Its translation: CASSHSADRLLLPSTDTQYF.